This T cell receptor (beta chain) originates from a study of breast tumors, draining lymph nodes, adjacent tissues. A single record per CDR3 protein comes from TCRdb applying MiXCR to the multiplex PCR reads. The top ten clones hold roughly 11% of a sample with over 35,000 distinct CDR3 sequences, roughly 32% of them seen once. The CDR3 consists of 16 residues. J was trimmed by 1 base and V by 5 bases; bases with no gene match: 10. Germline V lookup: CDR1 SGHNT, CDR2 YENEEA. This clonotype was seen many times. Its antigen is unidentified. Overall study findings and caveats: Tumor TCR diversity was below lymph nodes but above nontumor tissue. That most tumor T cells come from lymph nodes remained unproven.

The sequence derives from a female donor with breast cancer. Some clones in this sample may be carry-over from other donors' samples. This rearrangement joins TRBV11-3 to TRBJ2-5; 7 bases line up with TRBD2. The sample consisted of breast tumor tissue. The CDR3 DNA reads as TGTGCCAGCAGCCCCGGCCGGGGGGAGGGCCAAGAGACCCAGTACTTC. It encodes CASSPGRGEGQETQYF.